Listed here are 24 T cell receptor beta chains from one sample, sequenced in a study of shared clonotypes between healthy human individuals. Data came from immunoSEQ multiplex PCR; TCRdb stores just in-frame clones and leaves some out. Here the sample spans some 1.5 million clones, roughly 96% being singletons. The material sequenced was naive CD4+ T cells sorted from blood. Stated subset: CD45RA+ positively selected. Receptor source: a man younger than 40 in good health.

The chain uses TRBV28 and TRBJ1-1; D gene unclear. Looked up from germline, CDR1 is MDHEN and CDR2 is SYDVKM. CDR3 length: 14 residues. V shed 4 bases and J shed 4 bases, with 13 bases lying between them. This CDR3 reads CASSYRGWVTEAFF. The DNA for the CDR3 is TGTGCCAGCAGTTACCGCGGCTGGGTCACTGAAGCTTTCTTT.

V and J are TRBV9 and TRBJ2-1; TRBD2 aligns across 10 bases. CDR3 size: 17 residues. The trim removed 3 bases at V and 0 bases at J, leaving 6 bases unmatched. Per the germline V gene, CDR1 is SGDLS and CDR2 is YYNGEE. The CDR3 region is CASSATSGESSYNEQFF. The CDR3 bases are TGTGCCAGCAGCGCTACTAGCGGGGAAAGCTCCTACAATGAGCAGTTCTTC.

The chain couples TRBV10-3 to TRBJ2-2; possible D gene TRBD1, 6 bases. Germline CDR1 and CDR2: ENHRY and SYGVKD. The CDR3 is 13 amino acids. Trimming removed 7 bases at V and 4 bases at J, with 10 bases between. This CDR3 is CAIKKDSTGELFF. The CDR3 coding sequence is TGTGCCATCAAAAAGGACAGCACCGGGGAGCTGTTTTTT.

The chain joins TRBV5-4 to TRBJ2-3; possibly TRBD2 for D (5 bases). The CDR3 runs 16 residues. Germline V gives CDR1 SGHNT, CDR2 YYREEE (reference sequence). V lost 3 bases to trimming and J lost 0 bases, with 14 bases between them. The CDR3 DNA reads as TGTGCCAGCAGCTCTAAAAGCGGTATAAGCACAGATACGCAGTATTTT. This encodes CASSSKSGISTDTQYF.

V gene TRBV9 combines with J gene TRBJ2-7; TRBD2 aligns across 7 bases. The CDR3 length is 14 residues. Germline CDR1 SGDLS, CDR2 YYNGEE. Germline trimming cut 1 base from V and 7 bases from J; bases unmatched to any gene: 8. In DNA, the CDR3 is TGTGCCAGCAGCGTATCCCCTAGCGGTCTTGAGCAGTACTTC. It yields the protein CASSVSPSGLEQYF. Variable domain in full (rest from reference TRBV9 and TRBJ2-7): DSGVTQTPKHLITATGQRVTLRCSPRSGDLSVYWYQQSLDQGLQFLIQYYNGEERAKGNILERFSAQQFPDLHSELNLSSLELGDSALYFCASSVSPSGLEQYFGPGTRLTVT.

A note on this clone: This specimen includes other DNA sequences encoding the same CDR3. The chain has TRBV7-9 and TRBJ1-2; D not resolved. The CDR3 is 13 amino acids. Trimming took 2 bases from V and 2 from J, leaving 6 bases between them. Germline V gene lookup returns CDR1 SEHNR and CDR2 FQNEAQ (reference sequence). The CDR3 nucleotides read TGTGCCAGCAGCTTACTTCCAAACTATGGCTACACCTTC. Amino acid sequence: CASSLLPNYGYTF.

The chain employs TRBV6-4 and TRBJ1-1; a weak D match, TRBD1 (5 bases). CDR3 length: 12 amino acids. Trimming shortened V by 11 bases and J by 2 bases, and 12 bases separated the two germline ends. Germline V lookup: CDR1 MRHNA, CDR2 SNTAGT. CDR3 protein: CAGGGENTEAFF. DNA of the CDR3: TGTGCCGGAGGAGGGGAAAACACTGAAGCTTTCTTT.

The chain recombines TRBV2 with TRBJ2-1; 10 nucleotides line up with TRBD2. V dropped 3 bases and J dropped 4; count of bases not matched to a gene: 9. The germline CDR1 and CDR2 sequences are SNHLY and FYNNEI. There are 17 residues in the CDR3. The CDR3 bases are TGTGCCAGCAGTGATCTCTCACTAGCGGGGCCTTACAATGAGCAGTTCTTC. The encoded protein is CASSDLSLAGPYNEQFF.

The chain carries TRBV4-1 and TRBJ1-1, with D possibly TRBD1 on 6 matching bases. Germline assignment: CDR1 MGHRA and CDR2 YSYEKL. V was shortened by 6 bases and J by 1 base, with 24 bases between the two germline ends. This CDR3 has 18 amino acids. For the CDR3, the DNA is TGCGCCAGCAGTCTAACCCAGGGGAGAGGGCTCCGGAACACTGAAGCTTTCTTT. It encodes CASSLTQGRGLRNTEAFF.

The chain couples TRBV7-2 to TRBJ1-2, with 7 bases identical to TRBD1. CDR3 length equals 18 residues. Trimming removed 0 bases from V and 7 bases from J; junction bases left unmatched: 17. The germline gives CDR1 SGHTA, CDR2 FQGNSA. CDR3 in DNA: TGTGCCAGCAGCTTAGCGACCGGAGGGGGCGGGATGAGTGGTGGCTACACCTTC. It codes for CASSLATGGGGMSGGYTF.

This clone is a singleton in its sample. This rearrangement joins TRBV27 to TRBJ2-7, with TRBD2 matching over 7 bases. Germline V gives CDR1 MNHEY, CDR2 SMNVEV (reference sequence). J gave up 2 bases and V 6 bases, and 7 bases lay outside the gene matches. The CDR3 is 14 amino acids. CDR3 residues: CASRVLGGAYEQYF. The CDR3 region has the DNA TGTGCCAGCAGAGTCTTGGGGGGGGCCTACGAGCAGTACTTC.

This sequence joins TRBV5-1 and TRBJ2-1, with 13 bases aligning to TRBD2. The junction had 11 bases not matched to a gene; V was cut back by 0 bases and J by 8 bases. CDR1 is SGHRS and CDR2 is YFSETQ in the germline V gene. CDR3 length equals 18 residues. The CDR3 protein is CASSLAFPGLAGLDEQFF. The CDR3 region has the DNA TGCGCCAGCAGCTTGGCGTTCCCGGGACTAGCGGGGCTCGATGAGCAGTTCTTC.

In DNA form, the CDR3 reads TGTGCCAGCAGTGAAGAGGGACTAGTTCTTTCCTACAATGAGCAGTTCTTC. Protein: CASSEEGLVLSYNEQFF. V is TRBV2 and J is TRBJ2-1, with 8 bases identical to TRBD2. The CDR3 covers 17 residues. Looked up from germline, CDR1 is SNHLY and CDR2 is FYNNEI. V gave up 1 base and J gave up 1 base; unmatched junction bases: 6.

V gene TRBV19 combines with J gene TRBJ1-2, with TRBD1 matching 10 bases. The CDR3 length is 14 residues. Germline CDR1 and CDR2: LNHDA and SQIVND (reference sequence). J was trimmed by 7 bases and V by 7 bases; bases with no gene match: 9. The DNA for the CDR3 is TGTGCCAGTACCTCTGACAGGGGGCGACGTGGCTACACCTTC. Amino acids: CASTSDRGRRGYTF.

The chain employs TRBV19 and TRBJ2-2, with 11 bases aligning to TRBD2. Per the germline V gene, CDR1 is LNHDA and CDR2 is SQIVND (reference sequence). J lost 3 bases, V lost 3 bases, and 12 bases had no gene match. CDR3 size: 19 residues. The CDR3 DNA reads as TGTGCCAGTAGTATTTTGCGACGACTAGCGGGAAGTCACACCGGGGAGCTGTTTTTT. Its protein product is CASSILRRLAGSHTGELFF.

The chain joins TRBV2 to TRBJ2-3; 9 bases fit TRBD2. The V and J ends lost 9 bases and 2 bases, in that order; junction bases with no gene match: 18. CDR1 is SNHLY and CDR2 is FYNNEI in the germline V gene. This CDR3 is built from 18 residues. The CDR3 DNA is TGTGCCAGGGAGTGGCTAGCGGGAAGGGGGGGACCCACAGATACGCAGTATTTT. Its translation is CAREWLAGRGGPTDTQYF. The variable domain in full, completed from reference TRBV2 and TRBJ2-3, reads EPEVTQTPSHQVTQMGQEVILRCVPISNHLYFYWYRQILGQKVEFLVSFYNNEISEKSEIFDDQFSVERPDGSNFTLKIRSTKLEDSAMYFCAREWLAGRGGPTDTQYFGPGTRLTVL.

This clone has more than one count but fewer than ten. This CDR3 is also generated by other DNA sequences in the sample. The chain couples TRBV27 to TRBJ1-2, with D hard to call. This CDR3 has 15 amino acids. The V gene's germline CDR1 is MNHEY and CDR2 SMNVEV (reference sequence). The ends were cut back, 0 bases at V and 1 base at J, with 9 bases in the middle. This chain's CDR3 is CASSLSADRNYGYTF. The CDR3 DNA reads TGTGCCAGCAGTTTATCGGCAGACCGTAACTATGGCTACACCTTC.

This clone was observed once. The chain couples TRBV27 to TRBJ1-5, with 8 positions matching TRBD1. This CDR3 comprises 15 residues. V trimming: 4 bases; J trimming: 7 bases; junction bases outside the gene matches: 9. Germline V lookup: CDR1 MNHEY, CDR2 SMNVEV (reference sequence). This CDR3 reads CASSSSTGVRQPQHF. CDR3 coding DNA: TGTGCCAGCAGTTCCTCGACAGGGGTTCGACAGCCCCAGCATTTT.

The chain has TRBV30 and TRBJ2-5; possibly TRBD2 for D (5 bases). CDR3 length: 14 amino acids. Germline CDR1 GTSNPN, CDR2 SVGIG (reference sequence). The ends were cut back, 4 bases at V and 2 bases at J, with 14 bases in the middle. The CDR3 DNA reads as TGTGCCTGGAACGGCGCGCGGGCTCAAGAGACCCAGTACTTC. Its translation is CAWNGARAQETQYF.

The chain has TRBV28 and TRBJ2-2, with a possible D match to TRBD1 (7 bases). The CDR3 has 15 residues. Germline V gene data show CDR1 as MDHEN and CDR2 as SYDVKM. Trimming took 4 bases from V and 7 from J, leaving 16 bases between them. The CDR3 reads CASSSTGEEGGELFF. The CDR3 DNA reads as TGTGCCAGCAGTTCCACAGGGGAGGAAGGCGGGGAGCTGTTTTTT.

The chain has TRBV6-1 and TRBJ1-2; D might be TRBD1 (5 bases). CDR3 length: 15 residues. Trimming removed 4 bases at V and 5 bases at J, with 17 bases between. Germline V lookup: CDR1 MNHNS, CDR2 SASEGT. CDR3 residues: CASSARGGSPYGYTF. CDR3 nucleotide sequence: TGTGCCAGCAGTGCACGCGGGGGTAGTCCTTATGGCTACACCTTC.

This chain links TRBV9 with TRBJ2-3, with D possibly being TRBD1 (5 bases). Deletions cut 0 bases from V and 8 bases from J, with 16 bases between. From germline, CDR1 is SGDLS and CDR2 YYNGEE. The CDR3 is 15 residues long. The CDR3 loop is CASSVDMVDQGTQYF. The CDR3 DNA sequence: TGTGCCAGCAGCGTAGATATGGTGGACCAGGGTACGCAGTATTTT.

Regarding this clone: The same CDR3 can be traced to other DNA sequences in this sample. J is TRBJ1-2 and V is TRBV27, with D unclear. Germline CDR1 reads MNHEY; CDR2 reads SMNVEV (reference sequence). The CDR3 runs to 13 residues. Trimming shortened V by 5 bases and J by 2 bases, and 9 bases separated the two germline ends. The CDR3 bases are TGTGCCAGCAGTCGCAGAGAGAACTATGGCTACACCTTC. Translation gives CASSRRENYGYTF.

The chain has TRBV13 and TRBJ1-3; D is unresolved. V gave up 1 base and J gave up 0 bases, with 10 bases separating them. The CDR3 covers 16 residues. Germline assignment: CDR1 PRHDT and CDR2 FYEKMQ (reference sequence). Written as DNA, the CDR3 is TGTGCCAGCAGCTTAGCCCGGGTGAACTCTGGAAACACCATATATTTT. Amino acid sequence: CASSLARVNSGNTIYF.